These 26 T cell receptor beta chains came from one sample sequenced in a study of T cell changes during pregnancy in multiple sclerosis. Libraries were prepared by immunoSEQ multiplex PCR; TCRdb keeps only in-frame clonotypes and omits some of them. The sample has some 87,000 clones; 90% to 95% are singletons. Sequenced here: CD4+ T cells from peripheral blood mononuclear cells, sampled before pregnancy. All receptors derive from a female donor with multiple sclerosis, enrolled in a pregnancy study.

The rearrangement links TRBV18 to TRBJ2-3, with 12 bases lining up with TRBD2. The CDR3 extends over 19 amino acids. V was clipped by 3 bases and J by 0 bases; unmatched bases: 10. Germline loops: CDR1 KGHSH, CDR2 LQKENI. The CDR3 coding sequence is TGTGCCAGCTCACCGAGGACTAGCGGGGCCGGCGGGAGCACAGATACGCAGTATTTT. This gives the protein CASSPRTSGAGGSTDTQYF.

This clone occurred once. V is TRBV29-1 and J is TRBJ2-7; 7 bases map to TRBD1. Germline V gene sequence: CDR1 SQVTM, CDR2 ANQGSEA. The CDR3 length is 12 residues. The V and J ends lost 6 bases and 4 bases, in that order; junction bases with no gene match: 6. The CDR3 protein is CSVARQGYEQYF. The CDR3 coding sequence is TGCAGCGTGGCCAGACAGGGTTACGAGCAGTACTTC.

The rearrangement uses TRBV7-6 and TRBJ2-7; TRBD2 matches 7 bases. The V segment lost 5 bases and the J segment 2 bases; nucleotides outside the gene matches: 3. The CDR3 totals 13 residues. The germline V gene encodes CDR1 SGHVS and CDR2 FNYEAQ. CDR3 sequence: CASSVGLTYEQYF. The CDR3 bases are TGTGCCAGCAGCGTGGGACTAACCTACGAGCAGTACTTC.

The chain links TRBV29-1 to TRBJ2-3, with D possibly TRBD1 on 5 matching bases. Trimming removed 3 bases at V and 3 bases at J, with 13 bases between. Looked up from germline, CDR1 is SQVTM and CDR2 is ANQGSEA. There are 14 residues in the CDR3. CDR3 coding DNA: TGCAGCGTTGAGGGAAGGGGTGGAACAGATACGCAGTATTTT. Its protein is CSVEGRGGTDTQYF.

The rearrangement links TRBV7-8 to TRBJ1-1, with no clear D. Per germline, CDR1 SGHVS and CDR2 FQNEAQ. Deletions cut 5 bases from V and 4 bases from J, with 17 bases between. This CDR3 region has 15 residues. CDR3 protein: CASSRNQVSGTEAFF. The DNA of the CDR3 is TGTGCCAGCAGCCGAAACCAAGTTTCGGGCACTGAAGCTTTCTTT.

The V gene is TRBV18, the J gene TRBJ1-2; D gene uncertain. Trimming stripped 0 bases from V and 4 bases from J, with 6 bases between. Germline CDR1 reads KGHSH; CDR2 reads LQKENI. This CDR3 region has 13 residues. CDR3 loop: CASSPPQIYGYTF. CDR3 bases: TGTGCCAGCTCACCACCGCAGATCTATGGCTACACCTTC. Supplemented by reference TRBV18 and TRBJ1-2, the full variable domain reads NAGVMQNPRHLVRRRGQEARLRCSPMKGHSHVYWYRQLPEEGLKFMVYLQKENIIDESGMPKERFSAEFPKEGPSILRIQQVVRGDSAAYFCASSPPQIYGYTFGSGTRLTVV.

This clone was seen a single time. This chain joins TRBV25-1 and TRBJ2-3; 7 nucleotides agree with TRBD2. The V gene end was trimmed by 4 bases and the J gene end by 0 bases; junction bases not matched to a gene: 4. Germline lookup yields CDR1 MGHDK and CDR2 SYGVNS. This CDR3 is built from 15 residues. The CDR3 loop reads CASSASSGSTDTQYF. The CDR3, as DNA: TGTGCCAGCAGTGCATCTAGCGGAAGCACAGATACGCAGTATTTT.

This rearrangement joins TRBV28 to TRBJ1-4, with D perhaps matching TRBD1 (5 bases). Per germline, CDR1 MDHEN and CDR2 SYDVKM. Trimming cost V 0 bases and J 8 bases, with 10 bases left between them. The CDR3 covers 14 residues. For the CDR3, the DNA is TGTGCCAGCAGTTTATGGCAGGGAACCGAAAAACTGTTTTTT. Its translation is CASSLWQGTEKLFF.

V and J are TRBV13 and TRBJ1-3, with 9 bases identical to TRBD1. Germline lookup yields CDR1 PRHDT and CDR2 FYEKMQ (reference sequence). Losses at the gene ends were 3 bases for V and 4 bases for J; bases not matched to a gene: 22. The CDR3 contains 21 residues. The CDR3 coding sequence is TGTGCCAGCAGCTTCCGGGACAGGGAGTGGCCAGGACGCTCTGGGGGAAACACCATATATTTT. It encodes CASSFRDREWPGRSGGNTIYF.

This clone was observed a few times. CDR3 DNA sequence: TGTGCCCAAAATTACAGGGGGAACACTGAAGCTTTCTTT. This translates into CAQNYRGNTEAFF. The chain has TRBV2 and TRBJ1-1, with 7 bases identical to TRBD1. V lost 11 bases to trimming and J lost 1 base; unmatched junction nucleotides: 7. Per the germline V gene, CDR1 is SNHLY and CDR2 is FYNNEI. This CDR3 is 13 amino acids long. The full variable domain, completed using reference TRBV2 and TRBJ1-1, is EPEVTQTPSHQVTQMGQEVILRCVPISNHLYFYWYRQILGQKVEFLVSFYNNEISEKSEIFDDQFSVERPDGSNFTLKIRSTKLEDSAMYFCAQNYRGNTEAFFGQGTRLTVV.

The V call is TRBV28, the J call TRBJ1-4, with D unresolved. CDR3 size: 15 residues. Between the trimmed V and J ends, which lost 6 bases and 7 bases, there was a span of 18 bases. Germline V lookup: CDR1 MDHEN, CDR2 SYDVKM. DNA of the CDR3: TGTGCCAGCAGGATTTCTGGAGGGCGGGTTGAAAAACTGTTTTTT. Encoded protein: CASRISGGRVEKLFF.

The V and J genes are TRBV2 and TRBJ1-4; 8 bases map to TRBD1. Germline V lookup: CDR1 SNHLY, CDR2 FYNNEI. This CDR3 is 14 amino acids long. V lost 6 bases and J lost 8; bases outside the gene matches: 8. The CDR3 DNA reads as TGTGCCAGCAGCGAGAGCAGGGGGCACGAAAAACTGTTTTTT. Amino acid sequence: CASSESRGHEKLFF. Together with reference TRBV2 and TRBJ1-4, the CDR3 gives the full variable domain: EPEVTQTPSHQVTQMGQEVILRCVPISNHLYFYWYRQILGQKVEFLVSFYNNEISEKSEIFDDQFSVERPDGSNFTLKIRSTKLEDSAMYFCASSESRGHEKLFFGSGTQLSVL.

The rearrangement joins TRBV19 to TRBJ1-1, with D possibly TRBD1 on 6 matching bases. V lost 8 bases and J lost 5, with 21 bases in between. The germline CDR1 and CDR2 sequences are LNHDA and SQIVND (reference sequence). CDR3 length equals 15 residues. CDR3 DNA sequence: TGTGCCAGTGGGACGACAGGCATCGTGAGTACTGAAGCTTTCTTT. Translated, it gives CASGTTGIVSTEAFF.

The chain has TRBV2 and TRBJ2-3, with D possibly being TRBD2 (6 bases). Germline V CDR1 and CDR2: SNHLY, FYNNEI. The CDR3 sequence is 16 residues long. Trimming removed 3 bases at V and 1 base at J, with 14 bases between. CDR3 region: CASSEVGGLGTDTQYF. The CDR3 DNA sequence: TGTGCCAGCAGTGAGGTGGGAGGACTCGGCACAGATACGCAGTATTTT.

The V and J genes are TRBV5-1 and TRBJ2-2; TRBD1 matches at 7 bases. CDR3 length equals 13 residues. V shed 7 bases and J 6 bases; nucleotides not matched to a gene: 6. The V gene's germline CDR1 is SGHRS and CDR2 YFSETQ. CDR3: CASGGQAPGELFF. The CDR3 coding sequence is TGCGCCAGCGGAGGACAGGCCCCCGGGGAGCTGTTTTTT.

This chain links TRBV9 with TRBJ2-1; 11 bases fit TRBD2. Germline loops: CDR1 SGDLS, CDR2 YYNGEE. V was pared by 3 bases and J by 1 base, with 15 bases of the junction left unmatched. This CDR3 spans 20 amino acids. The chain's CDR3 is CASSEGLGTSGILSYNEQFF. The CDR3 DNA follows: TGTGCCAGCAGCGAAGGGCTCGGGACTAGCGGAATACTGTCCTACAATGAGCAGTTCTTC. The full variable domain, with the rest looked up from reference TRBV9 and TRBJ2-1, is DSGVTQTPKHLITATGQRVTLRCSPRSGDLSVYWYQQSLDQGLQFLIQYYNGEERAKGNILERFSAQQFPDLHSELNLSSLELGDSALYFCASSEGLGTSGILSYNEQFFGPGTRLTVL.

V and J are TRBV5-1 and TRBJ2-1; TRBD2 is a possible D gene (5 bases). The CDR3 spans 13 residues. V was pared by 4 bases and J by 7 bases, with 12 bases between. The germline V gene has CDR1 SGHRS and CDR2 YFSETQ. CDR3 in DNA: TGCGCCAGCAGCGCCCATTCGGGGAATGAGCAGTTCTTC. Translated: CASSAHSGNEQFF. Full variable domain (outside the CDR3, taken from reference TRBV5-1 and TRBJ2-1): KAGVTQTPRYLIKTRGQQVTLSCSPISGHRSVSWYQQTPGQGLQFLFEYFSETQRNKGNFPGRFSGRQFSNSRSEMNVSTLELGDSALYLCASSAHSGNEQFFGPGTRLTVL.

This clone was recorded once. The V gene is TRBV30, the J gene TRBJ1-3; D not certain. V shed 3 bases and J shed 7 bases, with 10 bases lying between them. The CDR3 runs to 12 residues. Per the germline V gene, CDR1 is GTSNPN and CDR2 is SVGIG (reference sequence). In DNA form, the CDR3 reads TGTGCCTGGAGGGAGGGCGGGAACACCATATATTTT. Translated: CAWREGGNTIYF.

The chain uses TRBV7-9 and TRBJ1-1; D call uncertain. CDR3 size: 16 residues. CDR1 is SEHNR, CDR2 FQNEAQ, per germline (reference sequence). Trimming removed 5 bases at V and 5 bases at J, with 21 bases between. CDR3 sequence reads: CASSPLSLTPGTEAFF. The DNA of the CDR3 is TGTGCCAGCAGCCCACTATCGCTTACCCCGGGGACTGAAGCTTTCTTT.

This rearrangement joins TRBV5-6 to TRBJ2-3; 9 bases agree with TRBD2. The V gene's germline CDR1 is SGHDT and CDR2 YYEEEE. V shed 2 bases, J shed 3 bases, and the junction held 7 bases outside the gene matches. The CDR3 spans 16 residues. The CDR3 region has the DNA TGTGCCAGCAGCTTCAATAGCGGGAGTTCAACAGATACGCAGTATTTT. It encodes CASSFNSGSSTDTQYF.

The chain couples TRBV7-7 to TRBJ2-2; tentatively, D is TRBD1 (5 bases). The CDR3 length is 14 residues. V lost 6 bases to trimming and J lost 1 base, with 9 bases between them. From germline, CDR1 is SSHAT and CDR2 FNYEAQ (reference sequence). CDR3 loop: CASRQTGNTGELFF. In nucleotides, the CDR3 is TGTGCCAGCAGACAAACAGGGAACACCGGGGAGCTGTTTTTT.

The chain joins TRBV11-2 to TRBJ2-2, with 9 positions matching TRBD2. Germline trimming cut 0 bases from V and 5 bases from J; bases unmatched to any gene: 10. Germline CDR1 SGHAT, CDR2 FQNNGV. The CDR3 length is 18 residues. The CDR3 nucleotides read TGTGCCAGCAGCTTAGATCGCCTAGCGGGGAGAGGTACCGGGGAGCTGTTTTTT. It encodes CASSLDRLAGRGTGELFF.

The chain is built from TRBV30 and TRBJ1-2; 7 bases line up with TRBD1. CDR1 is GTSNPN and CDR2 is SVGIG in the germline V gene (reference sequence). This CDR3 comprises 13 residues. The ends lost 0 bases at V and 7 bases at J; junction bases unmatched: 5. CDR3 nucleotide sequence: TGTGCCTGGAGTGTCCAGGGGGTACCTGGCTACACCTTC. Protein product: CAWSVQGVPGYTF.

The CDR3: CASSLMAGGAQEQFF. The CDR3 bases are TGTGCCAGCAGCTTAATGGCGGGAGGGGCGCAGGAGCAGTTCTTC. The V and J genes are TRBV7-2 and TRBJ2-1, with TRBD2 matching over 9 bases. The CDR3 runs 15 residues. Germline CDR1 and CDR2: SGHTA and FQGNSA. The J segment lost 10 bases and the V segment lost 2 bases, leaving 9 bases of the junction unmatched. Complete variable domain (other parts from reference TRBV7-2 and TRBJ2-1): GAGVSQSPSNKVTEKGKDVELRCDPISGHTALYWYRQSLGQGLEFLIYFQGNSAPDKSGLPSDRFSAERTGGSVSTLTIQRTQQEDSAVYLCASSLMAGGAQEQFFGPGTRLTVL.

V usage is TRBV6-5 and J usage is TRBJ1-4; D gene uncertain. Trimming left V 8 bases short and J 7 bases short, with 8 bases between. This CDR3 region has 11 residues. CDR1 and CDR2 (germline): MNHEY, SVGAGI. CDR3 residues: CASFESEKLFF. The CDR3 DNA is TGTGCCAGCTTCGAGAGTGAAAAACTGTTTTTT.

The chain carries TRBV6-1 and TRBJ1-1; D gene ambiguous. Trimming pared 2 bases from V and 6 bases from J, leaving 10 bases between. Per germline, CDR1 MNHNS and CDR2 SASEGT. The CDR3 is 13 residues long. CDR3 in amino acids: CASSEWVSAEAFF. As DNA, the CDR3 is TGTGCCAGCAGTGAATGGGTGAGCGCTGAAGCTTTCTTT.